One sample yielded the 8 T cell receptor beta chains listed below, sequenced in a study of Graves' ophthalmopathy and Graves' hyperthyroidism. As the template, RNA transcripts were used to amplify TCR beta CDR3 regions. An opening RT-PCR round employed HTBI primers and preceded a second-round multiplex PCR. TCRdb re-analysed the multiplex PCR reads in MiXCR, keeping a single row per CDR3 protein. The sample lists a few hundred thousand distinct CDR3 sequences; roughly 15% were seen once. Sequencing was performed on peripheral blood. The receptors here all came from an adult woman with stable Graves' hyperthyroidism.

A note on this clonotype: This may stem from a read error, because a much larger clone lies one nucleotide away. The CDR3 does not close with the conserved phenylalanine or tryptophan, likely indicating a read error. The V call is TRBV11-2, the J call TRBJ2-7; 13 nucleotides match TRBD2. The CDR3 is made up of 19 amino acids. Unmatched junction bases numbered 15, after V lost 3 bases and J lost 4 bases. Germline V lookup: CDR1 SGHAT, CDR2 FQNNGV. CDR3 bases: TGTGCCAGCAGCTTCTATAGGCCCCCACTAGCGGGAGGGCGGTACGAGCAGTACTAC. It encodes CASSFYRPPLAGGRYEQYY.

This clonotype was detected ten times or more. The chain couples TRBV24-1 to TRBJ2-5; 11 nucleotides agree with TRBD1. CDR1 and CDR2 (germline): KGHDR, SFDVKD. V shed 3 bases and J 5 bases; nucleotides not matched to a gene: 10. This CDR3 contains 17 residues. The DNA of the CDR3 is TGTGCCACCAGTGATCAAGGGGGACAGGGGGTGAGGGAGACCCAGTACTTC. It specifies CATSDQGGQGVRETQYF.

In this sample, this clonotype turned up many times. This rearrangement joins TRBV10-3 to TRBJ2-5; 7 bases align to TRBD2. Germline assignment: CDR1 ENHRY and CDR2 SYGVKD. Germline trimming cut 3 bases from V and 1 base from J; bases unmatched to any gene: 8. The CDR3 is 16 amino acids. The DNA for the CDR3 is TGTGCCATCAGTGACCAAGCGGGACCCTCCCAAGAGACCCAGTACTTC. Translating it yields CAISDQAGPSQETQYF.

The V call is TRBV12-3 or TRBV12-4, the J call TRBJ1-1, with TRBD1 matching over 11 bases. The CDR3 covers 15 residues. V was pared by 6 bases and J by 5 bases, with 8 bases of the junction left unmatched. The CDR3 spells CASSHADRGLTEAFF. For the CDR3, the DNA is TGTGCCAGCAGCCATGCGGACAGGGGGCTGACTGAAGCTTTCTTT.

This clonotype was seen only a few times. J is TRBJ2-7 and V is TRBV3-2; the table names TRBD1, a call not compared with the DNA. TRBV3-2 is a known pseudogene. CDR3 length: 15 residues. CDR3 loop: CASSQEAGHSYEQYF. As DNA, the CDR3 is TGTGCCAGCAGCCAAGAAGCAGGGCATTCCTACGAGCAGTACTTC.

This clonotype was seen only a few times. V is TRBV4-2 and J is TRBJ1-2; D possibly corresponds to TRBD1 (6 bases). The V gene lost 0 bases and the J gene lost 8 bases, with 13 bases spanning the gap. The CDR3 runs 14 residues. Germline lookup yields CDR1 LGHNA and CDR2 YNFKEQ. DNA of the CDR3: TGTGCCAGCAGCCAAGATAGGGGGAGGGACGGCTACACCTTC. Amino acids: CASSQDRGRDGYTF.

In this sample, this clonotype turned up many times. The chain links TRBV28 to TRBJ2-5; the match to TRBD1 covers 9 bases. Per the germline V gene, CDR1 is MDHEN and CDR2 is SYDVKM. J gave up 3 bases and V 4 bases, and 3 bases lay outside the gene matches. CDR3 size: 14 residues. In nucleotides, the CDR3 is TGTGCCAGCAGTTGGGGACAGGGTAAAGAGACCCAGTACTTC. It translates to CASSWGQGKETQYF.

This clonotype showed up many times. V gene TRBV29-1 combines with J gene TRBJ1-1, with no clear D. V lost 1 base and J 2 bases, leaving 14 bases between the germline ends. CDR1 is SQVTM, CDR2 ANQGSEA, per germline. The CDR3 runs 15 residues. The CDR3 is CSVEGRTRENTEAFF. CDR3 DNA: TGCAGCGTTGAAGGACGGACGAGGGAAAACACTGAAGCTTTCTTT.